This TCR beta chain was captured by sequencing in a study of CD8+ T cells in alopecia areata. Study-level background: Severity scoring for treated patients was based on the percentage of affected scalp area. Broader study findings: In scalp samples, resident alphabeta T cells of normal skin are also sequenced. Numerous clones, expanded in lesions, remained in scalp and blood during tofacitinib.

Specified treatment: oral pan-JAK inhibitor, 5-10 mg twice daily. After isolation, RNA underwent reverse transcription to generate cDNA as the sequencing template. Assay used: immunoSEQ multiplex PCR; TCRdb lists only in-frame clones, some missing. The sample contains about 190,000 clones, around 56% of which appear only once. In regard to this clone: Its specificity is unknown.

The source was CD4+ T cells sorted from blood, collected at week 4, from a patient treated with tofacitinib. The clonotype was recovered from a human donor with alopecia areata.

This CDR3 reads CASSQPSGRGDIQYF. The CDR3 coding sequence is TGCGCCAGCAGCCAACCTAGCGGGAGAGGGGACATTCAGTACTTC. The chain employs TRBV4-1 and TRBJ2-4; 10 bases are a match to TRBD2. J was trimmed by 8 bases and V by 2 bases; bases with no gene match: 6. The CDR3 consists of 15 residues. From germline, CDR1 is MGHRA and CDR2 YSYEKL.